Following are 20 T cell receptor beta chains from one sample sequenced in a study of blood T cells in healthy people across ages. A second PCR, run for roughly 6 to 11 cycles, used a sample-barcoded 5' primer plus a J-beta primer mix. MiXCR was run by TCRdb on the 5' RACE reads, yielding one entry per CDR3 protein. Of more than 1,000,000 distinct CDR3 sequences listed, 25% are singletons. The same sample was also studied in work on T cells of mothers and their children.

Material for sequencing was blood. These receptors were obtained from a girl aged 2 to 9 in good health.

The J gene is TRBJ2-5, the V gene TRBV6-5; possibly TRBD1 for D (5 bases). Germline V gene sequence: CDR1 MNHEY, CDR2 SVGAGI. V lost 8 bases, J lost 2 bases, and 18 bases lay in between. CDR3 size: 15 residues. The CDR3 nucleotides are TGTGCCAGCTCAATATTTGGGGCAGTTCAAGAGACCCAGTACTTC. Encoded protein: CASSIFGAVQETQYF.

The chain employs TRBV12-5 and TRBJ2-6, with 8 bases fitting TRBD1. With V trimmed by 9 bases and J by 4 bases, 17 bases remained unmatched. The germline CDR1 and CDR2 sequences are LGHNT and FRNRAP. This CDR3 spans 18 amino acids. Here the CDR3 reads CARGQPGQVIAGANVLTF. CDR3 DNA: TGTGCTAGAGGCCAGCCGGGACAGGTAATCGCCGGGGCCAACGTCCTGACTTTC.

This clonotype has a handful of counts. This chain uses TRBV4-3 with TRBJ2-5; TRBD1 matches 7 bases. The end of the DNA aligns better with TRBJ2-7, so the J call may be wrong. CDR1 LGHNA and CDR2 YSLEER come from the germline V gene. The CDR3 is 14 residues long. The CDR3 here is CASSQSTGYYEQYF. CDR3 nucleotide sequence: TGCGCCAGCAGCCAATCGACAGGGTACTACGAGCAGTACTTC.

This chain connects TRBV7-8 to TRBJ2-5; weak D call: TRBD2 (6 bases). The length of the CDR3 is 14 residues. Per the germline V gene, CDR1 is SGHVS and CDR2 is FQNEAQ. The V and J ends lost 5 bases and 5 bases respectively, with 15 bases between them. The CDR3 region has the DNA TGTGCCAGCAGCACCGGGTCTCGGGGGGAGACCCAGTACTTC. Translation: CASSTGSRGETQYF.

Only a few counts were recorded for this clonotype. The chain couples TRBV4-1 to TRBJ2-1, with 9 bases aligning to TRBD2. The V gene's germline CDR1 is MGHRA and CDR2 YSYEKL. This CDR3 contains 15 residues. The V segment lost 0 bases and the J segment 9 bases; nucleotides outside the gene matches: 6. CDR3 DNA sequence: TGCGCCAGCAGCCAAGATAGGGGACTAGCAGGTGAGCAGTTCTTC. Its translation is CASSQDRGLAGEQFF.

The chain is built from TRBV4-2 and TRBJ2-5; possibly TRBD2 for D (7 bases). The J call is doubtful: the DNA matches TRBJ2-1 better. The germline gives CDR1 LGHNA, CDR2 YNFKEQ. This CDR3 comprises 18 residues. The CDR3 nucleotides are TGTGCCAGCAGCCAAGCTGGGGGGGGCCCTCCGGGCCCCAATGAGCAGTTCTTC. Its translation: CASSQAGGGPPGPNEQFF.

The gene calls are TRBV7-8 and TRBJ1-4; D is perhaps TRBD1 (5 bases). Deletions cut 5 bases from V and 0 bases from J, with 13 bases between. The CDR3 runs to 16 residues. Germline CDR1 reads SGHVS; CDR2 reads FQNEAQ. CDR3: CASSAEVRATNEKLFF. DNA of the CDR3: TGTGCCAGCAGCGCCGAAGTCAGGGCAACTAATGAAAAACTGTTTTTT.

CDR3 DNA: TGTGCCAGCAGCATGGTTACCACAGATACGCAGTATTTT. Translation: CASSMVTTDTQYF. The V gene is TRBV2, the J gene TRBJ2-3; no definite D call. Germline V gene lookup returns CDR1 SNHLY and CDR2 FYNNEI. V was pared by 6 bases and J by 2 bases, with 9 bases between. The CDR3 runs 13 residues.

This clonotype was seen more than once but under ten times. The chain combines TRBV12-3 or TRBV12-4 with TRBJ2-2; possibly TRBD2 for D (5 bases). The CDR3 covers 16 residues. Trimming removed 3 bases from V and 5 bases from J, with 16 bases in between. For the CDR3, the DNA is TGTGCCAGCAGTTTCGATAGGAACAGAGGGACCGGGGAGCTGTTTTTT. Protein product: CASSFDRNRGTGELFF.

CDR3 in amino acids: CASSLRSGRSSEQYF. CDR3 nucleotide sequence: TGTGCCAGCAGCCTCCGGAGCGGGAGATCAAGCGAGCAGTACTTC. The gene calls are TRBV11-2 and TRBJ2-1, with 8 nucleotides matching TRBD2. The assigned J gene may be wrong: the sequence end matches TRBJ2-7 better. The germline V gene encodes CDR1 SGHAT and CDR2 FQNNGV. This CDR3 contains 15 residues.

This sequence joins TRBV27 and TRBJ2-1; D remains ambiguous. The V gene's germline CDR1 is MNHEY and CDR2 SMNVEV (reference sequence). CDR3 length: 13 residues. The germline V and J ends were trimmed by 4 bases and 7 bases, with 11 bases remaining between them. The CDR3 region is CASSSKEWNEQFF. The CDR3 nucleotides are TGTGCCAGCAGTTCTAAGGAGTGGAATGAGCAGTTCTTC.

J is TRBJ2-3 and V is TRBV18; 8 nucleotides match TRBD2. V dropped 3 bases and J dropped 3; count of bases not matched to a gene: 5. CDR1 and CDR2 (germline): KGHSH, LQKENI. This CDR3 is 15 amino acids long. For the CDR3, the DNA is TGTGCCAGCTCACCCAATACGGGAGGGACAGATACGCAGTATTTT. Amino acid sequence: CASSPNTGGTDTQYF.

The chain links TRBV25-1 to TRBJ2-4, with D unclear. This CDR3 is built from 13 residues. V dropped 10 bases and J dropped 4 bases, with 14 bases sitting between them. From germline, CDR1 is MGHDK and CDR2 SYGVNS. The chain's CDR3 is CATKDGNKNIQYF. CDR3 nucleotide sequence: TGTGCCACCAAGGACGGAAATAAAAACATTCAGTACTTC. Combining the CDR3 with reference TRBV25-1 and TRBJ2-4 gives the whole variable domain EADIYQTPRYLVIGTGKKITLECSQTMGHDKMYWYQQDPGMELHLIHYSYGVNSTEKGDLSSESTVSRIRTEHFPLTLESARPSHTSQYLCATKDGNKNIQYFGAGTRLSVL.

This chain connects TRBV28 to TRBJ2-7, with D tentatively TRBD2 (6 bases). The CDR3 is 14 amino acids. V dropped 3 bases and J dropped 4 bases, with 13 bases sitting between them. Germline V gives CDR1 MDHEN, CDR2 SYDVKM. CDR3 nucleotide sequence: TGTGCCAGCAGTTTCCGACTAGTTGGGTACGAGCAGTACTTC. This translates into CASSFRLVGYEQYF.

The genes are TRBV29-1 and TRBJ2-1; D is unresolved. The CDR3 has 12 amino acids. Trimming removed 0 bases at V and 6 bases at J, with 6 bases between. Germline CDR1 and CDR2: SQVTM and ANQGSEA. CDR3 region: CSVEDVPNEQFF. CDR3 nucleotide sequence: TGCAGCGTTGAAGACGTGCCCAATGAGCAGTTCTTC.

This clonotype was seen a handful of times. The rearrangement uses TRBV7-2 and TRBJ2-7, with 11 bases fitting TRBD1. V dropped 6 bases and J dropped 3; count of bases not matched to a gene: 10. This CDR3 is built from 16 residues. Germline V CDR1 and CDR2: SGHTA, FQGNSA. The CDR3 reads CASSRTGGTGGYEQYF. The DNA for the CDR3 is TGTGCCAGCAGTCGGACAGGGGGCACTGGGGGCTACGAGCAGTACTTC.

J is TRBJ2-7 and V is TRBV19; 10 positions agree with TRBD1. J lost 5 bases, V lost 6 bases, and 7 bases had no gene match. CDR1 and CDR2 from the germline V gene are LNHDA and SQIVND (reference sequence). The CDR3 loop spans 14 amino acids. This CDR3 reads CASSWKGQGNEQYF. CDR3 sequence (DNA): TGTGCCAGTAGCTGGAAGGGACAGGGGAACGAGCAGTACTTC.

This clonotype appeared once. This chain uses TRBV7-2 with TRBJ2-3, with TRBD2 identical over 7 bases. The trim removed 5 bases at V and 4 bases at J, leaving 6 bases unmatched. Germline V lookup: CDR1 SGHTA, CDR2 FQGNSA. The CDR3 contains 14 residues. The CDR3 region has the DNA TGTGCCAGCAGCCAGACGGGAGGTTCAGATACGCAGTATTTT. This sequence encodes CASSQTGGSDTQYF.

The chain has TRBV29-1 and TRBJ2-7; D is possibly TRBD1 (6 bases). Germline V lookup: CDR1 SQVTM, CDR2 ANQGSEA. V was pared by 4 bases and J by 0 bases, with 10 bases between. The CDR3 consists of 13 residues. The CDR3 sequence: CSVVGATSYEQYF. The CDR3 nucleotides read TGCAGCGTTGTGGGGGCTACCTCCTACGAGCAGTACTTC.

This clonotype was detected a few times. The rearrangement joins TRBV6-1 to TRBJ2-5, with 9 bases lining up with TRBD2. Germline assignment: CDR1 MNHNS and CDR2 SASEGT. The V segment lost 6 bases and the J segment 4 bases; nucleotides outside the gene matches: 12. The CDR3 is made up of 16 amino acids. The CDR3 DNA is TGTGCCAGCAGAATTAGCGGGAGAGGAGTCAGAGAGACCCAGTACTTC. It translates to CASRISGRGVRETQYF.